The T cell receptor (beta chain) described here comes from a study of blood T cell repertoires in COVID-19. Trimming stripped 3 bases from V and 5 bases from J, with 7 bases between. Per germline, CDR1 MDHEN and CDR2 SYDVKM. The CDR3 covers 12 residues. The repertoire was sequenced with immunoSEQ multiplex PCR; TCRdb's copy has only in-frame clones and lacks some. The sample has 120,000 or so clones; around 82% are singletons. The clonotype originates from an elderly man with active or convalescent COVID-19. The sequenced sample consisted of peripheral blood. The rearrangement uses TRBV28 and TRBJ2-5; no definite D call. CDR3 region: CASSLSRETQYF. The CDR3 bases are TGTGCCAGCAGTTTGTCTCGGGAGACCCAGTACTTC.